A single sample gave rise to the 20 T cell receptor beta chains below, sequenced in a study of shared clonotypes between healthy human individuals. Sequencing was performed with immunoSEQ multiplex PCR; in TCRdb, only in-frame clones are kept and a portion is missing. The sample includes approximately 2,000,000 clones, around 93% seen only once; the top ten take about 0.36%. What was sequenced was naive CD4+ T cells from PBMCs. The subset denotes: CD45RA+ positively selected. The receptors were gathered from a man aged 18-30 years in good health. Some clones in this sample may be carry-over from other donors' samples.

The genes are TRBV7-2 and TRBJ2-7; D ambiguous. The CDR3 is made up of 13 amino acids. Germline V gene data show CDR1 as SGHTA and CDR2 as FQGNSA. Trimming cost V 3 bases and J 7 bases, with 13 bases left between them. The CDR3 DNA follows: TGTGCCAGCAGCTTCGATATTAGTGGTGAGCAGTACTTC. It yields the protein CASSFDISGEQYF.

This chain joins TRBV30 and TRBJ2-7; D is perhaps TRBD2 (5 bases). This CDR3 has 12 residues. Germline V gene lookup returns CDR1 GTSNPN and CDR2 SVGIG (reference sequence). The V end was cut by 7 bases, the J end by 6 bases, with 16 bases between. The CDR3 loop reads CASTTRAGEQYF. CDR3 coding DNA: TGTGCCTCCACTACGCGGGCAGGCGAGCAGTACTTC.

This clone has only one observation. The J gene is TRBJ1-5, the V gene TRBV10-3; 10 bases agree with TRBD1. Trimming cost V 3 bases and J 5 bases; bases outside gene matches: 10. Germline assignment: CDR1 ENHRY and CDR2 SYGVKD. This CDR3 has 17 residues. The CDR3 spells CAISEWSVGTGDQPQHF. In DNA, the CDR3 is TGTGCCATCAGTGAATGGTCTGTCGGGACAGGGGATCAGCCCCAGCATTTT.

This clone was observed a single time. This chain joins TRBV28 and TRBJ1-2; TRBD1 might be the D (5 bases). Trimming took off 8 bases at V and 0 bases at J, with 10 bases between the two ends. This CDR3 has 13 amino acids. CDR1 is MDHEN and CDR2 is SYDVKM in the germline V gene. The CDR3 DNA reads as TGTGCCAGCGTACCGGGGCCTAACTATGGCTACACCTTC. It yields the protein CASVPGPNYGYTF.

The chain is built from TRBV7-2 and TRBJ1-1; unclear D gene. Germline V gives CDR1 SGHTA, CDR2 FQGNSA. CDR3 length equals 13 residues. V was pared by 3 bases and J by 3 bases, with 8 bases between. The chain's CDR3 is CASSFWEDTEAFF. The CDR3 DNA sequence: TGTGCCAGCAGCTTCTGGGAGGACACTGAAGCTTTCTTT.

Here the CDR3 reads CASSSRGDRGRRGANVLTF. In nucleotides, the CDR3 is TGTGCCAGCAGCTCCAGGGGGGACAGGGGGCGCCGTGGGGCCAACGTCCTGACTTTC. The genes are TRBV11-1 and TRBJ2-6; 12 bases fit TRBD1. The CDR3 spans 19 residues. The ends lost 4 bases at V and 3 bases at J; junction bases unmatched: 10. CDR1 and CDR2 from the germline V gene are SGHAT and FQDESV (reference sequence).

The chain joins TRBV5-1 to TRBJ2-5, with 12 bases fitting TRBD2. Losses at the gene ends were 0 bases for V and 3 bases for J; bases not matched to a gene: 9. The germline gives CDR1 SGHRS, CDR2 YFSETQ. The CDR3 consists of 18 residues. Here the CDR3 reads CASSLVFRTSGAEETQYF. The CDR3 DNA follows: TGCGCCAGCAGCTTGGTGTTTAGGACTAGCGGGGCAGAAGAGACCCAGTACTTC. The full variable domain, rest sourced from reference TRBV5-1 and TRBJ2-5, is KAGVTQTPRYLIKTRGQQVTLSCSPISGHRSVSWYQQTPGQGLQFLFEYFSETQRNKGNFPGRFSGRQFSNSRSEMNVSTLELGDSALYLCASSLVFRTSGAEETQYFGPGTRLLVL.

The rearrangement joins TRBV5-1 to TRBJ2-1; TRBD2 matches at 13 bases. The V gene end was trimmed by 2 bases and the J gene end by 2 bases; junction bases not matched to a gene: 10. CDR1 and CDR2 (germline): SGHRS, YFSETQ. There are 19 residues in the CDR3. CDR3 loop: CASSFAGLAGDGTYNEQFF. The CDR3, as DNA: TGCGCCAGCAGCTTTGCCGGACTAGCGGGAGACGGGACCTACAATGAGCAGTTCTTC. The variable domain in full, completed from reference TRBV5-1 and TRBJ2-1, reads KAGVTQTPRYLIKTRGQQVTLSCSPISGHRSVSWYQQTPGQGLQFLFEYFSETQRNKGNFPGRFSGRQFSNSRSEMNVSTLELGDSALYLCASSFAGLAGDGTYNEQFFGPGTRLTVL.

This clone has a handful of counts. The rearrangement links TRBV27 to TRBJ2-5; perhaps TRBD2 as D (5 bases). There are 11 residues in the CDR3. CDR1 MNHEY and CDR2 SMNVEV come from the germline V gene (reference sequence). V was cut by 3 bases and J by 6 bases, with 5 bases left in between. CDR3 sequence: CASSFGKTQYF. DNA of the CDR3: TGTGCCAGCAGTTTCGGGAAGACCCAGTACTTC.

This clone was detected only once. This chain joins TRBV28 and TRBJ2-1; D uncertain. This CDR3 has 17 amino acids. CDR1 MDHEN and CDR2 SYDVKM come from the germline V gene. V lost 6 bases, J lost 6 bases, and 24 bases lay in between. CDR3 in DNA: TGTGCCAGCAGCTCCACTTACCGGGCCTCCTTGGGCAATGAGCAGTTCTTC. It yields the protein CASSSTYRASLGNEQFF.

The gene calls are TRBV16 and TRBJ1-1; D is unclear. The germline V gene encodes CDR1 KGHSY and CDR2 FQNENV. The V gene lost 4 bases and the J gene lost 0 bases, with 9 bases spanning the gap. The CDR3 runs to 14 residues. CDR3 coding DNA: TGTGCCAGCAGCCCACTTACAGTGAACACTGAAGCTTTCTTT. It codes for CASSPLTVNTEAFF.

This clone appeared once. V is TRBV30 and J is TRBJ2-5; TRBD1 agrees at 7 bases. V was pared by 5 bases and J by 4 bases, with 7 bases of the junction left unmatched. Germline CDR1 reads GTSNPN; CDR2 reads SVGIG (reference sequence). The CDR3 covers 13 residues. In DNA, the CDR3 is TGTGCCTGGGTGGGACAGTTGGGAGAGACCCAGTACTTC. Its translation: CAWVGQLGETQYF.

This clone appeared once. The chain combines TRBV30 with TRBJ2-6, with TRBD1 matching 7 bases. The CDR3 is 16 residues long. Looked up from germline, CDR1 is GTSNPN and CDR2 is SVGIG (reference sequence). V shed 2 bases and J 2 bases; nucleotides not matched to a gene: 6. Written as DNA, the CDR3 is TGTGCCTGGAGTACGGGACAGCGAGCTGGGGCCAACGTCCTGACTTTC. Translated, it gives CAWSTGQRAGANVLTF.

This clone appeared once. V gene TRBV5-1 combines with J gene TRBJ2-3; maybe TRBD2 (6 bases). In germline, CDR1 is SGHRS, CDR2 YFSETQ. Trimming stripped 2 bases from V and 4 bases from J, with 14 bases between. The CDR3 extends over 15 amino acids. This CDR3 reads CASSFGSSGADTQYF. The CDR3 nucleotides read TGCGCCAGCAGCTTCGGTTCGTCGGGGGCAGATACGCAGTATTTT.

The CDR3 DNA reads TGCGCCAGTTCAACAGGGGGCTCGGGAAGAAAAGAAAAACTGTTTTTT. Translated: CASSTGGSGRKEKLFF. This sequence joins TRBV5-1 and TRBJ1-4; 9 positions agree with TRBD1. V lost 8 bases, J lost 8 bases, and 16 bases stayed unmatched. The germline gives CDR1 SGHRS, CDR2 YFSETQ. The CDR3 runs to 16 residues.

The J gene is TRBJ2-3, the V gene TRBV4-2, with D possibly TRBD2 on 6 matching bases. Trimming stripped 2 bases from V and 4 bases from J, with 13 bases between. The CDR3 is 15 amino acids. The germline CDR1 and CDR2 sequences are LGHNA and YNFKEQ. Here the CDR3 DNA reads TGTGCCAGCAGCCAACGGACCGGGAGCCCAGATACGCAGTATTTT. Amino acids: CASSQRTGSPDTQYF.

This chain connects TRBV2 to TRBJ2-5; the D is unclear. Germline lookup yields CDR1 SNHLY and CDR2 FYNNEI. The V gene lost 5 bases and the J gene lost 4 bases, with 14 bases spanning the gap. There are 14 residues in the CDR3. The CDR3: CASSYGGSVETQYF. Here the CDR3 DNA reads TGTGCCAGCAGTTACGGTGGGTCTGTAGAGACCCAGTACTTC.

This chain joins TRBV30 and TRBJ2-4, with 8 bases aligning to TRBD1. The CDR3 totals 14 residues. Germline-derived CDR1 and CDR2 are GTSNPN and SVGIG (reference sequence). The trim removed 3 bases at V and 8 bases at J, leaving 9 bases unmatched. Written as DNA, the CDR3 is TGTGCCTGGAGAAGCAGGGGGCGAGTAGACATTCAGTACTTC. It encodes CAWRSRGRVDIQYF.

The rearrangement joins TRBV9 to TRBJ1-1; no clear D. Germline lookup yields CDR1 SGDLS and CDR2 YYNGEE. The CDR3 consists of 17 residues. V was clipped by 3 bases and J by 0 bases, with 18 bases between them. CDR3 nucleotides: TGTGCCAGCAGCGGAGGGAGGAGTCCATCCATGAACACTGAAGCTTTCTTT. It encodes CASSGGRSPSMNTEAFF.

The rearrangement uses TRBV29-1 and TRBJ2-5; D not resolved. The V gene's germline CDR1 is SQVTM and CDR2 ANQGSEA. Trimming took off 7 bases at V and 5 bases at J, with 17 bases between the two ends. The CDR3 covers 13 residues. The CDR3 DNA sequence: TGCAGCGGAGCAGCGATACTTTTGGAGACCCAGTACTTC. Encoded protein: CSGAAILLETQYF.